Each of the 18 T cell receptor beta chains below was sequenced from the same sample in a study of blood T cell repertoires in COVID-19. Measured with immunoSEQ multiplex PCR; TCRdb has only the in-frame clones, and not every one. The repertoire holds some 200,000 clones, 82% seen once, with approximately 12% in the top ten. Sequencing was done on a sample of peripheral blood. Receptors were obtained from a woman aged 40 to 50 with acute or convalescent COVID-19.

J is TRBJ1-2 and V is TRBV12-3 or TRBV12-4, with D unresolved. V lost 2 bases and J 4 bases, leaving 8 bases between the germline ends. The CDR3 is made up of 13 amino acids. The CDR3 nucleotides read TGTGCCAGCAGTTTACGAGTAGTCTATGGCTACACCTTC. It codes for CASSLRVVYGYTF.

This chain uses TRBV7-9 with TRBJ1-4; no reliable D call. The CDR3 has 15 residues. CDR1 and CDR2 from the germline V gene are SEHNR and FQNEAQ (reference sequence). Trimming removed 1 base at V and 5 bases at J, with 11 bases between. This CDR3 is CASSLGRRLNEKLFF. In DNA form, the CDR3 reads TGTGCCAGCAGCTTAGGGAGGCGGTTAAATGAAAAACTGTTTTTT.

The V call is TRBV27, the J call TRBJ1-1; no clear D. V was clipped by 5 bases and J by 0 bases, with 16 bases between them. Looked up from germline, CDR1 is MNHEY and CDR2 is SMNVEV (reference sequence). The CDR3 runs 16 residues. The CDR3 nucleotides are TGTGCCAGCAGTCCATCCGCCGGGGAAATGAACACTGAAGCTTTCTTT. Translated: CASSPSAGEMNTEAFF.

The V and J genes are TRBV29-1 and TRBJ1-2; tentative D call: TRBD1 (5 bases). The CDR3 contains 13 residues. Per the germline V gene, CDR1 is SQVTM and CDR2 is ANQGSEA. Deletions cut 6 bases from V and 8 bases from J, with 19 bases between. The CDR3 DNA sequence: TGCAGCGTGCGGGGCGGGGAAAGGGAGGGCTACACCTTC. Protein: CSVRGGEREGYTF.

The V and J genes are TRBV9 and TRBJ2-7; 8 positions agree with TRBD1. Trimming took 4 bases from V and 5 from J; bases not matched to a gene: 11. The CDR3 covers 15 residues. Looked up from germline, CDR1 is SGDLS and CDR2 is YYNGEE. CDR3 in amino acids: CASSTRQGAVNEQYF. CDR3 nucleotide sequence: TGTGCCAGCAGCACCCGTCAGGGGGCTGTAAACGAGCAGTACTTC.

This clone was observed once. This chain joins TRBV5-1 and TRBJ2-5; 8 positions agree with TRBD2. Germline V gives CDR1 SGHRS, CDR2 YFSETQ. J gave up 5 bases and V 9 bases, and 12 bases lay outside the gene matches. The CDR3 loop spans 14 amino acids. CDR3 protein: CATRREAVQETQYF. DNA for the CDR3: TGCGCCACCCGGCGGGAGGCCGTCCAGGAGACCCAGTACTTC.

In its sample, this clone was seen once. The chain combines TRBV7-6 with TRBJ2-7, with a tentative D call TRBD1 (6 bases). Germline V CDR1 and CDR2: SGHVS, FNYEAQ. The CDR3 is made up of 14 amino acids. The ends were cut back, 1 base at V and 5 bases at J, with 12 bases in the middle. CDR3 sequence (DNA): TGTGCCAGCAGCTTAGTTCTCGGACAGAACGAGCAGTACTTC. Residues: CASSLVLGQNEQYF.

This rearrangement joins TRBV5-1 to TRBJ2-1; 7 nucleotides line up with TRBD2. V gave up 0 bases and J gave up 5 bases; unmatched junction bases: 8. The CDR3 is made up of 16 amino acids. Germline V CDR1 and CDR2: SGHRS, YFSETQ. The chain's CDR3 is CASSLVVGGPDNEQFF. CDR3 DNA sequence: TGCGCCAGCAGCTTGGTAGTGGGAGGGCCGGACAATGAGCAGTTCTTC.

The rearrangement uses TRBV7-6 and TRBJ2-7, with a possible D match to TRBD1 (5 bases). V lost 1 base to trimming and J lost 0 bases, with 10 bases between them. CDR1 SGHVS and CDR2 FNYEAQ come from the germline V gene. The CDR3 sequence is 15 residues long. The CDR3 here is CASSLEGASSYEQYF. In DNA, the CDR3 is TGTGCCAGCAGCTTAGAAGGGGCGAGCTCCTACGAGCAGTACTTC.

The chain recombines TRBV7-2 with TRBJ1-5; D gene uncertain. The V end was cut by 5 bases, the J end by 4 bases, with 9 bases between. The germline V gene encodes CDR1 SGHTA and CDR2 FQGNSA. This CDR3 is 13 amino acids long. The CDR3: CASSPVRNQPQHF. The CDR3, as DNA: TGTGCCAGCAGCCCAGTCCGAAATCAGCCCCAGCATTTT.

The chain employs TRBV11-1 and TRBJ1-1; 8 nucleotides align to TRBD1. This CDR3 contains 12 residues. Losses at the gene ends were 6 bases for V and 4 bases for J; bases not matched to a gene: 1. CDR1 and CDR2 (germline): SGHAT, FQDESV (reference sequence). In nucleotides, the CDR3 is TGTGCCAGCAGACAGGGGGGCACTGAAGCTTTCTTT. Protein sequence: CASRQGGTEAFF.

This sequence joins TRBV5-6 and TRBJ2-3, with 13 nucleotides matching TRBD2. CDR3 size: 16 residues. The J segment lost 6 bases and the V segment lost 2 bases, leaving 6 bases of the junction unmatched. Germline V CDR1 and CDR2: SGHDT, YYEEEE. The CDR3 loop reads CASSFKLAGGPDTQYF. CDR3 nucleotides: TGTGCCAGCAGCTTCAAACTAGCGGGGGGGCCGGATACGCAGTATTTT. The full variable domain, in which reference TRBV5-6 and TRBJ2-3 provide the parts outside the CDR3, is DAGVTQSPTHLIKTRGQQVTLRCSPKSGHDTVSWYQQALGQGPQFIFQYYEEEERQRGNFPDRFSGHQFPNYSSELNVNALLLGDSALYLCASSFKLAGGPDTQYFGPGTRLTVL.

This chain connects TRBV15 to TRBJ1-2, with 7 bases that match TRBD1. J lost 8 bases, V lost 4 bases, and 16 bases had no gene match. In germline, CDR1 is LNHNV, CDR2 YYDKDF (reference sequence). The CDR3 sequence is 16 residues long. In DNA, the CDR3 is TGTGCCACCAGCATCGCTCTATGGGGGACAGCTGGGGGCTACACCTTC. Its translation: CATSIALWGTAGGYTF.

The gene calls are TRBV4-1 and TRBJ1-1, with a tentative D call TRBD1 (6 bases). Germline CDR1 and CDR2: MGHRA and YSYEKL. The V and J ends lost 6 bases and 4 bases respectively, with 18 bases between them. The CDR3 consists of 15 residues. The CDR3 spells CASRKGEGERTEAFF. The CDR3 nucleotides are TGCGCCAGCAGAAAAGGAGAGGGGGAACGCACTGAAGCTTTCTTT.

This chain links TRBV12-3 or TRBV12-4 with TRBJ2-7; no reliable D call. CDR3 size: 13 residues. V was shortened by 6 bases and J by 3 bases, with 12 bases between the two germline ends. CDR3 protein: CASSPTVIYEQYF. In DNA form, the CDR3 reads TGTGCCAGCAGCCCAACGGTGATCTACGAGCAGTACTTC.

V and J are TRBV5-1 and TRBJ1-3, with a tentative D call TRBD1 (5 bases). Germline values: CDR1 SGHRS, CDR2 YFSETQ. Trimming left V 1 base short and J 0 bases short, with 17 bases between. The CDR3 is made up of 18 amino acids. The CDR3 DNA follows: TGCGCCAGCAGCTTGTCCTTAGCCGGGACTACCTCTGGAAACACCATATATTTT. Residues: CASSLSLAGTTSGNTIYF. Based on the CDR3 plus reference TRBV5-1 and TRBJ1-3, the full variable domain is KAGVTQTPRYLIKTRGQQVTLSCSPISGHRSVSWYQQTPGQGLQFLFEYFSETQRNKGNFPGRFSGRQFSNSRSEMNVSTLELGDSALYLCASSLSLAGTTSGNTIYFGEGSWLTVV.

The chain recombines TRBV15 with TRBJ1-2; 8 bases align to TRBD1. CDR3 size: 14 residues. Germline assignment: CDR1 LNHNV and CDR2 YYDKDF (reference sequence). The J segment lost 8 bases and the V segment lost 0 bases, leaving 5 bases of the junction unmatched. The CDR3, as DNA: TGTGCCACCAGCAGAGATCGGACAGGGTCGGGCTACACCTTC. Its translation is CATSRDRTGSGYTF.

The CDR3 sequence is CASSWGQGSYGYEQYF. The CDR3 nucleotides read TGTGCCAGCAGCTGGGGACAGGGTAGCTACGGGTACGAGCAGTACTTC. This chain joins TRBV5-8 and TRBJ2-7, with 9 bases lining up with TRBD1. V lost 3 bases and J lost 4; bases outside the gene matches: 11. Germline V gives CDR1 SGHTS, CDR2 YDEGEE. This CDR3 comprises 16 residues.